This is a list of T cell receptor beta chains from one sample in a study of shared clonotypes between healthy human individuals. Clones were sequenced by immunoSEQ multiplex PCR, and TCRdb holds only the in-frame ones, with some missing. The table records some 2,500,000 clones, more than 85% of them present only once. The sample consisted of naive CD4+ T cells from PBMCs. All receptors derive from a man aged 18-30 years in good health. Some clones in this sample may be carry-over from other donors' samples. CDR3s include the opening cysteine and the closing phenylalanine or tryptophan.

j_call	v_call	cdr3_aa
TRBJ2-1	TRBV29-1	CSVVGGAGYNEQFF
TRBJ2-7	TRBV13	CASSLTARMGVGTYEQYF
TRBJ2-7	TRBV13	CASSLGLLPYEQYF
TRBJ2-1	TRBV11-1	CASSFRGTEQFF
TRBJ2-1	TRBV7-9	CASSPTDRGKNNEQFF
TRBJ2-2	TRBV2	CASSERMLAESTGELFF
TRBJ1-1	TRBV7-6	CASSLVGTANTEAFF
TRBJ2-3	TRBV7-3	CASSPRRRGADTQYF
TRBJ2-7	TRBV28	CASSYLGGPGYEQYF
TRBJ2-7	TRBV11-2	CASSLPPGRSSYEQYF
TRBJ1-4	TRBV28	CASGVATNEKLFF
TRBJ2-2	TRBV18	CASSPWTSGNTGELFF
TRBJ2-7	TRBV28	CASSPAGYRSYEQYF
TRBJ2-3	TRBV4-1	CASSPLEGGLQDTQYF
TRBJ2-3	TRBV2	CASSFLAGADTQYF
TRBJ2-1	TRBV6-5	CASTVGQVNNEQFF
TRBJ2-3	TRBV7-8	CASSLVLAADTQYF
TRBJ1-1	TRBV6-5	CASSYFIPPRRAEAFF
TRBJ1-3	TRBV28	CASSSVERNTIYF
TRBJ1-4	TRBV28	CASSSPGQGGTNEKLFF
TRBJ2-6	TRBV19	CASSPYGTATGANVLTF
TRBJ2-4	TRBV28	CASSGSDIAKNIQYF
TRBJ2-5	TRBV6-5	CASSYSGETQYF
TRBJ1-4	TRBV5-4	CASSLGKGTNEKLFF
TRBJ1-5	TRBV5-1	CASSLDAGSNQPQHF
TRBJ2-1	TRBV11-2	CASSLSGTSGRNEQFF
TRBJ1-2	TRBV14	CASSQGVGRGYGYTF
TRBJ1-5	TRBV19	CASSVTAPVNQPQHF
TRBJ2-2	TRBV5-1	CASSLDRLNTGELFF
TRBJ2-5	TRBV6-5	CASRSPGLETQYF
TRBJ2-7	TRBV28	CASSFLRYEQYF
TRBJ2-3	TRBV29-1	CSVTGTSGKTDTQYF
TRBJ2-2	TRBV2	CASVWDRENTGELFF
TRBJ1-2	TRBV6-1	CASSEAGRGYGYTF
TRBJ2-3	TRBV18	CASSPLEGAPDTQYF
TRBJ2-7	TRBV4-2	CASSQEASGRMRAYEQYF
TRBJ2-1	TRBV2	CASREGTYYNEQFF
TRBJ2-1	TRBV9	CASSVAGDYYNEQFF
TRBJ1-2	TRBV6-1	CASISGTGDNYGYTF
TRBJ2-6	TRBV28	CASSFARGRSGANVLTF
TRBJ1-5	TRBV5-6	CASSLRGPGNQPQHF
TRBJ1-4	TRBV6-6	CASSYDGTGRKKLFF
TRBJ2-7	TRBV20-1	CSAPRVYEQYF
TRBJ2-1	TRBV9	CASSVASGIHNEQFF
TRBJ2-1	TRBV5-4	CASSLGLNSYNEQFF
TRBJ1-1	TRBV6-5	CASSYTGDTEAFF
TRBJ1-2	TRBV18	CASSPKLGDGAADGYTF
TRBJ2-3	TRBV5-4	CASTGGASEGTDTQYF
TRBJ2-1	TRBV5-1	CASSATGQGYNEQFF
TRBJ2-7	TRBV25-1	CASRAAGTGDEQYF
TRBJ2-7	TRBV18	CASSPRLAAVSSYEQYF
TRBJ2-3	TRBV25-1	CASSRQAVGTDTQYF
TRBJ2-6	TRBV5-4	CASSSPQGVAGANVLTF
TRBJ2-3	TRBV7-3	CASSPPGGTDTQYF
TRBJ1-5	TRBV28	CATVPGQGDQPQHF
TRBJ2-3	TRBV19	CASRSLADTQYF
TRBJ2-1	TRBV28	CASSSGTPGGDEQFF